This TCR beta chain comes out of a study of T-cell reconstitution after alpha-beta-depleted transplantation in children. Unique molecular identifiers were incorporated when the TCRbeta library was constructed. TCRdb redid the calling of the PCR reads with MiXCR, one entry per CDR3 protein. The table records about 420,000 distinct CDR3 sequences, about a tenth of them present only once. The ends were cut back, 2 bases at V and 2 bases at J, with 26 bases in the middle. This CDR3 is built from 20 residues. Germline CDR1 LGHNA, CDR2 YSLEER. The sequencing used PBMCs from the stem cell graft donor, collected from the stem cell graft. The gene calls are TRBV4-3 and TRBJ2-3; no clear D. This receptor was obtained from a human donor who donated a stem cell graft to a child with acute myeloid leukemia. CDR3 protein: CASSQSLGRLSLTTTDTQYF. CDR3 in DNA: TGCGCCAGCAGCCAATCGCTAGGACGGCTCAGCCTAACTACCACAGATACGCAGTATTTT.